This T cell receptor beta chain emerged from a study of identical twins. General study points: Cord blood's abundant beta clonotypes had fewer insertions, unlike memory repertoires. Low generation-probability sequences were in excess among twin-shared out-of-frame alpha sequences.

The V gene's germline CDR1 is MNHEY and CDR2 SVGEGT. With 2 bases removed from V and 8 bases from J, the gap between germline ends came to 19 bases. The CDR3 contains 16 residues. This clonotype was recorded a few times. Its antigen is unknown. A single record per CDR3 protein comes from TCRdb applying MiXCR to the 5' RACE reads. The profile covers 240,000 or so distinct CDR3 sequences, with over 9.5% appearing a single time and under 4.5% taken by the ten largest. The same specimen was also included in a second study, on yellow fever vaccine responses in identical twins.

The sample consisted of memory (CD45RO+) T cells sorted from blood. This TCR came from a woman aged 18-29 years in good health. The chain employs TRBV6-2 or TRBV6-3 and TRBJ1-5; TRBD1 might be the D (5 bases). As DNA, the CDR3 is TGTGCCAGCAGTTACGCGTTGGGGCTGGGCGGCGAGCCCCAGCATTTT. Its protein product is CASSYALGLGGEPQHF.